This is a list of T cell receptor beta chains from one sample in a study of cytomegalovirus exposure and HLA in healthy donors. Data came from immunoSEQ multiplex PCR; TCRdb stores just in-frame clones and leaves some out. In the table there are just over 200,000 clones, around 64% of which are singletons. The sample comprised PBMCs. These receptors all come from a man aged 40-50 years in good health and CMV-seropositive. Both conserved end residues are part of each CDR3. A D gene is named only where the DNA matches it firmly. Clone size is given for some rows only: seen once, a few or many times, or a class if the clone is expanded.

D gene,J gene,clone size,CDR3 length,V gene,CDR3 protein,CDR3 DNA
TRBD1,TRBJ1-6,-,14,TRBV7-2,CASSSRQGRSPLHF,TGTGCCAGCAGCTCGCGACAGGGCCGGTCACCCCTCCACTTT
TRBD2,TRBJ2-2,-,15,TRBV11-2,CASSLDWGGSGELFF,TGTGCCAGCAGCTTAGATTGGGGGGGATCCGGGGAGCTGTTTTTT
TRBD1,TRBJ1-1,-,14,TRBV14,CASSVGQGATEAFF,TGTGCCAGCAGCGTCGGACAGGGAGCTACTGAAGCTTTCTTT
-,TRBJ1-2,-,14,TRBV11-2,CASSFGGYNYGYTF,TGTGCCAGCAGCTTCGGGGGATATAACTATGGCTACACCTTC
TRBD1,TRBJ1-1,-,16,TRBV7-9,CASSQTGGLGNTEAFF,TGTGCCAGCAGCCAAACAGGGGGCCTGGGGAACACTGAAGCTTTCTTT
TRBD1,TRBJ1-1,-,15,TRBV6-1,CASSDGGTGSTEAFF,TGTGCCAGCAGTGATGGGGGGACAGGGAGCACTGAAGCTTTCTTT
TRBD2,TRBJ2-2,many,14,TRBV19,CASSSRTSPGELFF,TGTGCCAGTAGTTCCCGGACTAGCCCCGGGGAGCTGTTTTTT
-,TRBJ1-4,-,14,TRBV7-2,CASSQGVGDEKLFF,TGTGCCAGCAGCCAAGGGGTAGGGGATGAAAAACTGTTTTTT
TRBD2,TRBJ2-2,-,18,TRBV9,CASSVDPTSGRYTGELFF,TGTGCCAGCAGCGTAGATCCCACTAGCGGGCGTTATACCGGGGAGCTGTTTTTT
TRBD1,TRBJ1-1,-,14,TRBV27,CASSYTGGNTEAFF,TGTGCCAGCAGCTACACAGGGGGGAACACTGAAGCTTTCTTT
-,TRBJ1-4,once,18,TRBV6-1,CASSEVRVEIATNEKLFF,TGTGCCAGCAGTGAAGTCAGGGTAGAGATCGCAACTAATGAAAAACTGTTTTTT
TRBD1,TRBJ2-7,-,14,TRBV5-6,CASSSVGGGYEQYF,TGTGCCAGCAGCTCGGTAGGGGGCGGCTACGAGCAGTACTTC
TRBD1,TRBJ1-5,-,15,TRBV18,CASSSTGGRNQPQHF,TGTGCCAGCTCATCTACAGGGGGCCGCAATCAGCCCCAGCATTTT
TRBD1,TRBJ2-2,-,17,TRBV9,CASSESRDRGYTGELFF,TGTGCCAGCAGCGAGTCCCGGGACAGGGGTTACACCGGGGAGCTGTTTTTT
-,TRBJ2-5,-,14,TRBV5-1,CASSLPRPGGEQYF,TGCGCCAGCAGCTTACCGCGTCCCGGGGGAGAGCAGTACTTC
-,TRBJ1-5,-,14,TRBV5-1,CASSLAGINQPQHF,TGCGCCAGCAGCTTGGCCGGGATCAATCAGCCCCAGCATTTT
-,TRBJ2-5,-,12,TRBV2,CASSPRGEVPDF,TGTGCCAGCAGCCCCAGGGGGGAAGTACCTGACTTC